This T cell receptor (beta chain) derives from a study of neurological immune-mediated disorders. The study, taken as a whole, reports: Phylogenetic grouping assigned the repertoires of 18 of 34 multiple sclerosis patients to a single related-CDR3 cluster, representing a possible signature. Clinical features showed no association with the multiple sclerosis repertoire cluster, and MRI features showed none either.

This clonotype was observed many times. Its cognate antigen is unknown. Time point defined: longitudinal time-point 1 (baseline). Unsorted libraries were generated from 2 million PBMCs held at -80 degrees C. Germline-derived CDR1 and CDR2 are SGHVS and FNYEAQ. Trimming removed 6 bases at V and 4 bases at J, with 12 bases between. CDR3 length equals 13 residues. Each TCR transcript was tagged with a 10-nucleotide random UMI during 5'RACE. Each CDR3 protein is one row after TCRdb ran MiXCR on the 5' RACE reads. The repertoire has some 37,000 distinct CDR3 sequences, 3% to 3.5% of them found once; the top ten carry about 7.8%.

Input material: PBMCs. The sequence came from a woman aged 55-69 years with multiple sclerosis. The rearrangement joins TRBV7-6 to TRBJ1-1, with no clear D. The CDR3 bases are TGTGCCAGCAGTTCGACCCAGAGCACTGAAGCTTTCTTT. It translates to CASSSTQSTEAFF.